This note documents a single T cell receptor beta chain sequence. Antigen unknown. Trimming removed 5 bases from V and 2 bases from J, with 17 bases in between. The CDR3 consists of 16 residues. Germline V lookup: CDR1 LGHNA, CDR2 YNFKEQ. The data were obtained in a study of shared clonotypes between healthy human individuals. Study-wide context: Each donor contributed plates that comprised three CD4 naive, three CD4 memory, two CD8 naive and one CD8 memory. General study results and limits: A generally larger estimated richness was seen in naive subsets than in memory subsets.

Generated by immunoSEQ multiplex PCR, the TCRdb table keeps only in-frame clones and is missing some. The data show approximately 2.1 million clones, 85% to 95% seen once. Material for sequencing was naive CD4+ T cells from PBMCs. Subset noted: CD45RA+ positively selected. V usage is TRBV4-2 and J usage is TRBJ2-3; TRBD2 might be the D (5 bases). This sequence originates from a man younger than 35 in good health. Some clones in this sample may be carry-over from other donors' samples. The CDR3 DNA reads as TGTGCCAGCAGCTATCGAATAGCGTCGGACACAGATACGCAGTATTTT. Translating it yields CASSYRIASDTDTQYF.